This TCR beta chain was identified in a study of CD8 T cells in ankylosing spondylitis. Study results and caveats: Several of the motif variants were reported before in synovial fluid and blood from reactive arthritis. Within peripheral blood, clones linked to disease were CD8+ and relatively rare. Clones linked to disease were reported to show significant enrichment in matched ankylosing spondylitis synovial fluid. A TCR beta motif made of about 8 highly homologous variants seemed typical of ankylosing spondylitis blood.

This clonotype showed up many times. Its antigen is currently unknown. J lost 8 bases, V lost 6 bases, and 6 bases had no gene match. The CDR3 has 13 amino acids. Using its own MiXCR run on the 5' RACE reads, TCRdb lists one record per CDR3 protein. Among fewer than 200,000 distinct CDR3 sequences, roughly 20% were seen once, and the ten largest hold 4.3%. The chain is built from TRBV12-3 or TRBV12-4 and TRBJ1-4; 7 positions agree with TRBD1. What was sequenced was blood, either unsorted or a sorted T cell fraction (not recorded which). This sequence was found in a male donor aged 10-35 years with ankylosing spondylitis or in good health (not recorded which). CDR3 DNA sequence: TGTGCCAGCAGCCTTGGGACAGAGGAAAAACTGTTTTTT. Its protein product is CASSLGTEEKLFF.